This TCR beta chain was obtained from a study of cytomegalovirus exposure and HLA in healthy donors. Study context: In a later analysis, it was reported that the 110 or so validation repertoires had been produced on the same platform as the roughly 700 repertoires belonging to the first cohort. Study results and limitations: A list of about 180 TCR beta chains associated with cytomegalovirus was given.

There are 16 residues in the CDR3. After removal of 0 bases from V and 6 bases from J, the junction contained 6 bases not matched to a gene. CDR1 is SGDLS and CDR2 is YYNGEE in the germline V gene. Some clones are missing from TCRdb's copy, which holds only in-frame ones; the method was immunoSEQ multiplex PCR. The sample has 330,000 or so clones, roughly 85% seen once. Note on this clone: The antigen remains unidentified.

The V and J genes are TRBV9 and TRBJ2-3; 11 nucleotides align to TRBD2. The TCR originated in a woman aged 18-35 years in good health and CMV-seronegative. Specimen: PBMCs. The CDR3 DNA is TGTGCCAGCAGCGTAGGGGGTAGCGGGAGGGCGGATACGCAGTATTTT. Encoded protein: CASSVGGSGRADTQYF.